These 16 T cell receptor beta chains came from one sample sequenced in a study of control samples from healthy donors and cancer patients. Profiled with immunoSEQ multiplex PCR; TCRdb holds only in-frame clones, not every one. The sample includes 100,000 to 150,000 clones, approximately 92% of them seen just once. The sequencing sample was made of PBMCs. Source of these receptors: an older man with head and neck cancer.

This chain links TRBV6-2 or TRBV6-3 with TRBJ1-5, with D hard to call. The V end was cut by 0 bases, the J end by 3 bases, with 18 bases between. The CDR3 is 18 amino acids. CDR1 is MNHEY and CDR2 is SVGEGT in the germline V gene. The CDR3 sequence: CASSYSEEELAVNQPQHF. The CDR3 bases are TGTGCCAGCAGTTACTCGGAAGAGGAACTCGCAGTCAATCAGCCCCAGCATTTT.

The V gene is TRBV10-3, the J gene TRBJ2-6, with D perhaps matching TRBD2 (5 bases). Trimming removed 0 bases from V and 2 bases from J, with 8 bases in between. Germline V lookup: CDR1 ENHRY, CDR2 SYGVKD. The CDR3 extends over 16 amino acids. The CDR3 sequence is CAISESERAGANVLTF. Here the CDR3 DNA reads TGTGCCATCAGTGAGTCTGAGAGGGCTGGGGCCAACGTCCTGACTTTC.

The CDR3 spells CAISVGGGTEAFF. The DNA for the CDR3 is TGTGCCATTTCCGTTGGGGGCGGAACTGAAGCTTTCTTT. The genes are TRBV19 and TRBJ1-1; maybe TRBD1 (6 bases). V was trimmed by 10 bases and J by 5 bases, leaving 17 bases between them. Germline assignment: CDR1 LNHDA and CDR2 SQIVND (reference sequence). This CDR3 is built from 13 residues.

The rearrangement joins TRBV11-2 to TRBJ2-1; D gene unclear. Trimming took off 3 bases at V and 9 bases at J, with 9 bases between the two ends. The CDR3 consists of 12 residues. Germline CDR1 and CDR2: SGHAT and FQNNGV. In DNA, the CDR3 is TGTGCCAGCAGCTTGGATAGCTTTGAGCAGTTCTTC. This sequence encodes CASSLDSFEQFF.

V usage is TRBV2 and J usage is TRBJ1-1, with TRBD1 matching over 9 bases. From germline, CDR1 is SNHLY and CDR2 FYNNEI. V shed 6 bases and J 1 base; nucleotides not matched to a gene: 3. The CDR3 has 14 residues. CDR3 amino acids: CASRTGQGNTEAFF. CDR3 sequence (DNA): TGTGCCAGCAGAACGGGACAGGGGAACACTGAAGCTTTCTTT.

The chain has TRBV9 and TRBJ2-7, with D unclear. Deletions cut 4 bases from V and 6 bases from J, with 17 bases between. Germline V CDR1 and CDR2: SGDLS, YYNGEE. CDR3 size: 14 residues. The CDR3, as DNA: TGTGCCAGCAGCCCTTTGGGTGGCTTAGGCGAGCAGTACTTC. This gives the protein CASSPLGGLGEQYF.

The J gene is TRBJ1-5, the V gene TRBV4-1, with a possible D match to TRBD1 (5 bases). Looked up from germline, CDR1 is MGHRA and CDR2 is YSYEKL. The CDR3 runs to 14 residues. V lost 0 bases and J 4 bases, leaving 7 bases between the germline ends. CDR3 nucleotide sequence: TGCGCCAGCAGCCAAGACAGGGCAAATCAGCCCCAGCATTTT. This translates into CASSQDRANQPQHF.

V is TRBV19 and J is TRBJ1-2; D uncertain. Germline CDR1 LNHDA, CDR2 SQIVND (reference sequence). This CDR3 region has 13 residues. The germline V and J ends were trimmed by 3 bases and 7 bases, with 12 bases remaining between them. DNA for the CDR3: TGTGCCAGTAGTATGAGAGGGATCCGTGGCTACACCTTC. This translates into CASSMRGIRGYTF.

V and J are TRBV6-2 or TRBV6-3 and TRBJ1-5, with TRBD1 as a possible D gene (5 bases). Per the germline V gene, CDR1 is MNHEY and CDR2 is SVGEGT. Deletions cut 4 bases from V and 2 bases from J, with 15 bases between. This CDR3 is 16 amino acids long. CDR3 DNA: TGTGCCAGCAGTTCGGGACGGCCACGGGGCAATCAGCCCCAGCATTTT. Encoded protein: CASSSGRPRGNQPQHF.

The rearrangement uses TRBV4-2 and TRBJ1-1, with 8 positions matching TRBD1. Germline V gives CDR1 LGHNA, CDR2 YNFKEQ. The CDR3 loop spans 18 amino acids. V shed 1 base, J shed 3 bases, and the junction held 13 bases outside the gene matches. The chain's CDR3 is CASSQGGQGGSWYTEAFF. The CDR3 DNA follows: TGTGCCAGCAGCCAAGGCGGACAGGGAGGGAGTTGGTACACTGAAGCTTTCTTT.

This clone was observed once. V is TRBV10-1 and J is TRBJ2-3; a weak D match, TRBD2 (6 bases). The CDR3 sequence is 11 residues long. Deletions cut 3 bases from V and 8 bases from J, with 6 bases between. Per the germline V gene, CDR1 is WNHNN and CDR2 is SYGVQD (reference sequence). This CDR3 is CASSDSGTQYF. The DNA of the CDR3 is TGCGCCAGCAGTGATAGCGGTACGCAGTATTTT.

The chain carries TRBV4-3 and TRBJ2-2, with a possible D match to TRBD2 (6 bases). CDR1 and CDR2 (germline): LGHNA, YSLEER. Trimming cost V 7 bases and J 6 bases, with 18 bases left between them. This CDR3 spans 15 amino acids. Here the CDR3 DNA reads TGCGCCAGCAACCGCCGGAGCGGGCAGGCCGGGGAGCTGTTTTTT. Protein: CASNRRSGQAGELFF.

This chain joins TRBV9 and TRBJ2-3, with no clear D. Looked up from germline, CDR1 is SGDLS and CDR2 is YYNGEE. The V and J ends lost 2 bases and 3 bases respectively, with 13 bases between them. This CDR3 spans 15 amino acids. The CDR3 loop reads CASSVGLRLTDTQYF. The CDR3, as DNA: TGTGCCAGCAGCGTTGGTCTAAGACTTACAGATACGCAGTATTTT.

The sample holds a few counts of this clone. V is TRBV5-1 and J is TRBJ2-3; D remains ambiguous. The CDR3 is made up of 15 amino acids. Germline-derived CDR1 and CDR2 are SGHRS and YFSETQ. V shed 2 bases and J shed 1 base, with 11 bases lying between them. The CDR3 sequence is CASSLETRRTDTQYF. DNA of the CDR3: TGCGCCAGCAGCTTAGAGACTCGTCGCACAGATACGCAGTATTTT.

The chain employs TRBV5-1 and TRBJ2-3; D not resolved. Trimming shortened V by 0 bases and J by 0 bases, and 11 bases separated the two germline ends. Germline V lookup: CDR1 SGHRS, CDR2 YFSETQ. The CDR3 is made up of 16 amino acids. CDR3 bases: TGCGCCAGCAGCTTGGCGATGGCAGCTAGCACAGATACGCAGTATTTT. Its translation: CASSLAMAASTDTQYF.

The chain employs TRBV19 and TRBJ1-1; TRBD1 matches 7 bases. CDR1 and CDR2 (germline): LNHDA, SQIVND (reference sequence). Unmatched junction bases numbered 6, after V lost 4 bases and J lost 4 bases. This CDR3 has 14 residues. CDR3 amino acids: CASSTFSGGTEAFF. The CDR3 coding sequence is TGTGCCAGTAGTACCTTCTCAGGGGGCACTGAAGCTTTCTTT.